The text below deals with one TCR beta chain. Its antigen is not yet known. Base qualities are not provided; no much larger clone lies one nucleotide away. The record originates from a study of T cell responses to AZD1222 COVID-19 vaccine (dated by TCRdb to 2020 to 2022). Context from the whole study: TCR sequencing covered about 230 trial participants: some 210 given two doses of AZD1222 and around 26 given two doses of MenACWY control vaccine. Trial participants were enrolled into age subgroups of 18-55, 56-69 and 70-plus years, which contained 148, 28 and 57 TCR-sequenced participants, respectively.

Per the publication, the time point label means: about 28 days (+/-7) after the second vaccine dose. AZD1222 recipients with second doses at about 4 weeks or about 12 weeks were pooled, because spike-specific TCR depth and breadth did not differ between schedules. Vaccinee samples came from UK trials COV001 and COV002, including a single-blind randomized controlled phase 2/3 trial of AZD1222 (ChAdOx1 nCoV-19) in healthy adults. Trial participant PBMC samples were collected at day 0 and day 28 after the second dose for TCRbeta chain sequencing. Study-wide conclusions, independent of this receptor: Vaccine-associated CD4 TCRs spanned the whole spike protein, with dominant responses in regions 160-218 and 743-854. Because no day 14 peak-response samples were available, the repertoires could be characterized only after the peak T cell response. The 56-69-year group was small, and its depth increase did not reach significance, likely because of low power. Most participants were white British and females outnumbered males, and the authors suggested that clonal diversity may have been underestimated. A significant rise in spike-specific TCR breadth and depth was observed after two AZD1222 doses relative to day 0 and relative to MenACWY recipients. Epitopes outside the regions mutated in the B.1.351 and B.1.1.7 variants were reportedly recognized by nearly half of the unique spike-specific TCRs. Conclusions about previously exposed vaccinees are limited, since just a handful of AZD1222 recipients were seropositive for SARS-CoV-2 at baseline.

The CDR3 regions of human TCRbeta chains were analyzed by immunosequencing. In the original analysis: TCRs in the repertoires were compared against a reference library of SARS-CoV-2-specific TCRs that had been generated with the MIRA antigen-specificity platform. Breadth was defined as the fraction of unique TCRs that were SARS-CoV-2-associated, and depth was defined as the fraction of total T cells that were SARS-CoV-2-associated. Each spike-specific TCR was assigned to its reactive spike region and to a CD4 or CD8 class using the MIRA data. Log10-transformed breadth and depth values were compared by one-way ANOVA with Sidak's multiple comparisons tests. Drawn from immuneACCESS, this table holds only the in-frame rearrangements with V and J called that TCRdb kept. Clones are partly lost; checked studies trace under half to an unresolved V gene and leave the rest unexplained. V and J calls and clone size are as listed in that table; D and trimming were resolved from the DNA. This sample comprises roughly 150,000 clones, around 88% of them detected only once. Clones ranked in the top ten supply 1.1% of the sample.

Reading from cysteine to phenylalanine, the CDR3 counts 16 amino acids. The read is trimmed to its CDR3 DNA, 48 bases read in frame from base 1. Trimming costs V 0 bases and J 0 bases, and their ends lie 12 bases apart. The CDR1 and CDR2 encoded by the germline V gene are LGHNA and YSLEER. This receptor was obtained from an adult who received the AZD1222 COVID-19 vaccine. Material: peripheral blood, obtained 28 days after the second AZD1222 dose. This sequence uses TRBV4-3 and TRBJ2-7; too little of a D gene remains to name it. The nucleotide sequence is TGCGCCAGCAGCCAAGATCTTGGAGCTAGCTCCTACGAGCAGTACTTC. Translated, it gives CASSQDLGASSYEQYF.